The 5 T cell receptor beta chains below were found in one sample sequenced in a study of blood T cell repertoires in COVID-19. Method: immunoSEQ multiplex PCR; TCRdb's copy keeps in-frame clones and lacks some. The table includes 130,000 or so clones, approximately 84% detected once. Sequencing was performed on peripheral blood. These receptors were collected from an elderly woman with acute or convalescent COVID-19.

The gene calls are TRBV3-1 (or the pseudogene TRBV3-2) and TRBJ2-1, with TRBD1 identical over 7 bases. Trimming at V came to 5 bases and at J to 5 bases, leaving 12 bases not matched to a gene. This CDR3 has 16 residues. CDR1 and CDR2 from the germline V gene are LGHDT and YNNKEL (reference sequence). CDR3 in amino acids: CASSFRTGQANNEQFF. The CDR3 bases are TGTGCCAGCAGCTTCCGGACAGGACAAGCGAACAATGAGCAGTTCTTC.

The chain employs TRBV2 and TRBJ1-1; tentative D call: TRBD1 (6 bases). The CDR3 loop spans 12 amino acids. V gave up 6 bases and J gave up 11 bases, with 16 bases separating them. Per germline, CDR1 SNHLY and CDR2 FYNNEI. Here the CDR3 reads CASSPNRVGAFF. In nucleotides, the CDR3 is TGTGCCAGCAGCCCCAACAGGGTCGGGGCTTTCTTT.

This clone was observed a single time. The CDR3 region is CASAVTDITEAFF. For the CDR3, the DNA is TGTGCTAGTGCGGTGACAGATATCACTGAAGCTTTCTTT. The chain joins TRBV12-5 to TRBJ1-1; possibly TRBD1 for D (5 bases). Germline lookup yields CDR1 LGHNT and CDR2 FRNRAP. CDR3 length: 13 residues. Trimming left V 7 bases short and J 4 bases short, with 13 bases between.

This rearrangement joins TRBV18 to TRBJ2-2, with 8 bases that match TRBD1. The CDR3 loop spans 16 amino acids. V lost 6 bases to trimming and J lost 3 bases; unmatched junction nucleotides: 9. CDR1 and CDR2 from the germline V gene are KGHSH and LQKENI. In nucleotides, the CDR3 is TGTGCCAGCTCCCTTAAGCTACAGGGGGACACCGGGGAGCTGTTTTTT. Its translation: CASSLKLQGDTGELFF.

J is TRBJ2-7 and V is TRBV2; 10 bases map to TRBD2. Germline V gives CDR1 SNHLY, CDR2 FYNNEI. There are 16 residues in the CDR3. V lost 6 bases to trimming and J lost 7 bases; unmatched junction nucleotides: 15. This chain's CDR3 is CASSLLGGLAREEQYF. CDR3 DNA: TGTGCCAGCAGCCTCCTCGGGGGACTAGCGCGAGAAGAGCAGTACTTC. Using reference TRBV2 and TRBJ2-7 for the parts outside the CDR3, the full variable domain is EPEVTQTPSHQVTQMGQEVILRCVPISNHLYFYWYRQILGQKVEFLVSFYNNEISEKSEIFDDQFSVERPDGSNFTLKIRSTKLEDSAMYFCASSLLGGLAREEQYFGPGTRLTVT.